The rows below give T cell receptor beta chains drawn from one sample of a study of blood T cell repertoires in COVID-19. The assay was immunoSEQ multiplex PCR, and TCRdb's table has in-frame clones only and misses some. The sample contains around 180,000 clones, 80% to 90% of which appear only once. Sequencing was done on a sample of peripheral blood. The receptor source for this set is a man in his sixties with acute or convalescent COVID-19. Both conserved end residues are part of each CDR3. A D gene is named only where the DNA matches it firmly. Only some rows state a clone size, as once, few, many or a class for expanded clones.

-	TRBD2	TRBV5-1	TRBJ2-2	TGCGCCAGCAGCTTACCCCTAGCGGGGAACACCGGGGAGCTGTTTTTT	CASSLPLAGNTGELFF
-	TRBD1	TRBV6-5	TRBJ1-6	TGTGCCGGCACCCCGACAGGGAAGAATTCACCCCTCCACTTT	CAGTPTGKNSPLHF
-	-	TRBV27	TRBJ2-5	TGTGCCAGCAGTTTAAGGCTTGCGGGGTACCAAGAGACCCAGTACTTC	CASSLRLAGYQETQYF
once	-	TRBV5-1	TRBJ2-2	TGCGCCAGCAGCCCGAGGGTTAACACCGGGGAGCTGTTTTTT	CASSPRVNTGELFF
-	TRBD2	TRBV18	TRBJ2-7	TGTGCCAGCTCACCACCGACATCCGGGGGGTCCTACGAGCAGTACTTC	CASSPPTSGGSYEQYF
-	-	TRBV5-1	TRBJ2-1	TGCGCCAGCAGCTTGCGCCAAGAGTCGACACTGAGAGCCTACAATGAGCAGTTCTTC	CASSLRQESTLRAYNEQFF
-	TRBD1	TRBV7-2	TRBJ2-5	TGTGCCAGCAGCTTAGAGGGGACAGGGCCGGAGACCCAGTACTTC	CASSLEGTGPETQYF
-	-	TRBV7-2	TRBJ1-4	TGTGCCAGCAGCCGGTTGCGGGGGGATAGGGAAAAACTGTTTTTT	CASSRLRGDREKLFF
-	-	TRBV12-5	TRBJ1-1	TGTGCTAGTGGTAATTCAGGGTCGTTTGAAGCTTTCTTT	CASGNSGSFEAFF
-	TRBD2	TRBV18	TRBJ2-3	TGTGCCAGCTCACCACAGCGGGAGAAGCAGTATTTT	CASSPQREKQYF
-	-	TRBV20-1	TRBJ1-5	TGCAGTGCTAGTTCAGGGGACGGTCAGCCCCAGCATTTT	CSASSGDGQPQHF
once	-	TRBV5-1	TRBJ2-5	TGCGCCAGCAGCTTTACTCAAGAGACCCAGTACTTC	CASSFTQETQYF
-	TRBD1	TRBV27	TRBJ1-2	TGTGCCAGCAGTCCGACAGGGTTTACCAACTATGGCTACACCTTC	CASSPTGFTNYGYTF
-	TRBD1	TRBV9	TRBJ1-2	TGTGCCAGCAGCGCTGGGGGGACAGAGAGCTATGGCTACACCTTC	CASSAGGTESYGYTF
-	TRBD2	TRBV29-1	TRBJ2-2	TGCAGCGTCAAAAGGCTAGCGGGAGGGCCAGGGACCGGGGAGCTGTTTTTT	CSVKRLAGGPGTGELFF
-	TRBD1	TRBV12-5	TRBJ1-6	TGTGCTAGTGGGCCGGACAGGGGGACGTATTCACCCCTCCACTTT	CASGPDRGTYSPLHF
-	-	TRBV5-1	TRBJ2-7	TGCGCCAGCAGCCCCGGTTACGAGCAGTACTTC	CASSPGYEQYF
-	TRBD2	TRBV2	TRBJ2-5	TGTGCCAGCAGTGGTGGGACTAGCGCTCAAGAGACCCAGTACTTC	CASSGGTSAQETQYF
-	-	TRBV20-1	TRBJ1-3	TGCAGTGCTAGTAGGCCCGGGGGGGTTAGCTCTGGAAACACCATATATTTT	CSASRPGGVSSGNTIYF
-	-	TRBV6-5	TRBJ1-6	TGTGCCAGCAGCGCAGCGAGCTCCTATAATTCACCCCTCCACTTT	CASSAASSYNSPLHF
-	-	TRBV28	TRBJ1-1	TGTGCCAGCAGTTTATCAGGGTACACTGAAGCTTTCTTT	CASSLSGYTEAFF
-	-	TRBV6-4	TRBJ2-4	TGTGCCAGCAGTACCCGACAGGCCGTAGCCAAAAACATTCAGTACTTC	CASSTRQAVAKNIQYF
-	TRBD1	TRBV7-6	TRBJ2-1	TGTGCCAGCACCATATCACCGGGACAGAACTACAATGAGCAGTTCTTC	CASTISPGQNYNEQFF
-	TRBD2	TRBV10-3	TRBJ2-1	TGTGCCAGCGCGGGGGGGACGAGCTCCTACAATGAGCAGTTCTTC	CASAGGTSSYNEQFF
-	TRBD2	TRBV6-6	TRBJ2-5	TGTGCCAGCAGCTTGACCGGCGGGGGAGAGACCCAGTACTTC	CASSLTGGGETQYF
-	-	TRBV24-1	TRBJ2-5	TGTGCCACCAGTGATTCGACTAGGGCAACTGAGACCCAGTACTTC	CATSDSTRATETQYF
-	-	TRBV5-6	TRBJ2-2	TGTGCCAGCAGCTTAAGCCCCGCAACGAACACCGGGGAGCTGTTTTTT	CASSLSPATNTGELFF